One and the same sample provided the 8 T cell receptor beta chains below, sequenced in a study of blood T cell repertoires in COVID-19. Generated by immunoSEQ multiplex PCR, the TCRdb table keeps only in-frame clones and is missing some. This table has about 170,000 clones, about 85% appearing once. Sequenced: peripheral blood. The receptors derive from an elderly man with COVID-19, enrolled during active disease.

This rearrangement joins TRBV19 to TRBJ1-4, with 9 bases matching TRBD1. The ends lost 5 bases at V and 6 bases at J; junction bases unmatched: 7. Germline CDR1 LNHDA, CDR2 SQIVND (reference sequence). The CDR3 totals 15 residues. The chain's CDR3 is CASSLRDRVYEKLFF. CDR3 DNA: TGTGCCAGTAGTCTCCGGGACAGGGTATATGAAAAACTGTTTTTT.

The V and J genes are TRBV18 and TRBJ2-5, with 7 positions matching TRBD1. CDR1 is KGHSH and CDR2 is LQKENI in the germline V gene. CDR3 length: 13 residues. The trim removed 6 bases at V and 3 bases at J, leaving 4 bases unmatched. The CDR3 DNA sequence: TGTGCCAGCTCCCTAGGACAGGAAGAGACCCAGTACTTC. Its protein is CASSLGQEETQYF.

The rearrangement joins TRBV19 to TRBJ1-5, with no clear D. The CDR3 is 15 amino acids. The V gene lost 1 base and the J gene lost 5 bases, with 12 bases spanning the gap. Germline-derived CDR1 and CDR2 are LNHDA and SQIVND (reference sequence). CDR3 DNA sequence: TGTGCCAGTAGTATAGTAGCGGGCGGTGATCAGCCCCAGCATTTT. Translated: CASSIVAGGDQPQHF.

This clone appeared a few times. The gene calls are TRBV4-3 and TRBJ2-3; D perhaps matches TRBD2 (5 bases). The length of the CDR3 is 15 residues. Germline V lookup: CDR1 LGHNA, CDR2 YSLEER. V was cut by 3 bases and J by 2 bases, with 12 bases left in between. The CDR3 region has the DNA TGCGCCAGCAGCCAGTCAGCGGTTAACACAGATACGCAGTATTTT. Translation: CASSQSAVNTDTQYF.

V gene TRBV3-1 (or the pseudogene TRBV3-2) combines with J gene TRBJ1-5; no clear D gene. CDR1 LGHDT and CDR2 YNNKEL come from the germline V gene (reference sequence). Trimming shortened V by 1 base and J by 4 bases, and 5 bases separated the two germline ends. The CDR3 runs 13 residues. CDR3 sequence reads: CASSQASNQPQHF. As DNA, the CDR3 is TGTGCCAGCAGCCAAGCCTCTAATCAGCCCCAGCATTTT.

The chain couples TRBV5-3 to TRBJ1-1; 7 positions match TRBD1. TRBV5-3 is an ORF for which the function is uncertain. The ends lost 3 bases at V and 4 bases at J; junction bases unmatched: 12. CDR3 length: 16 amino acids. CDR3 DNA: TGTGCCAGAAGCTGGGGGACAGAAAGACCGACCACTGAAGCTTTCTTT. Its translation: CARSWGTERPTTEAFF.

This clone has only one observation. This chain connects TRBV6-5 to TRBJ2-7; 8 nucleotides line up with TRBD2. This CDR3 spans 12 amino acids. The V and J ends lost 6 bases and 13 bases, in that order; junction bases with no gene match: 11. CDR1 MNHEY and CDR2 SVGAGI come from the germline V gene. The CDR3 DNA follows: TGTGCCAGCAGAGGGGATGCTAGCGGGCCTTACTTC. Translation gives CASRGDASGPYF.

This CDR3 reads CAISEWGGGHEQYF. CDR3 coding DNA: TGTGCCATCAGTGAATGGGGCGGGGGTCACGAGCAGTACTTC. The V call is TRBV10-3, the J call TRBJ2-7, with 7 bases lining up with TRBD2. Germline-derived CDR1 and CDR2 are ENHRY and SYGVKD. CDR3 length: 14 amino acids. The V segment lost 3 bases and the J segment 5 bases; nucleotides outside the gene matches: 7.